This TCR beta chain was found in a study of post-analysis software for immune sequencing data. Unique molecular identifiers tagged the TCR beta cDNA libraries. Each CDR3 protein is one row after TCRdb ran MiXCR on the PCR reads. The sample consists of 650,000 to 850,000 distinct CDR3 sequences, about 45% of them appearing once. A note on this clonotype: The target antigen is unknown.

The study, taken as a whole, reports: Patients used about five TRBV segments, including TRBV5-6, TRBV5-1 and TRBV20-1, more often than controls. In multiple sclerosis, normalized Chao1 diversity was significantly below that of controls.

Germline values: CDR1 SEHNR, CDR2 FQNEAQ (reference sequence). V lost 6 bases, J lost 9 bases, and 18 bases lay in between. The CDR3 length is 14 residues. Source material: blood. This clonotype was sampled from a girl aged 10 to 17 with multiple sclerosis. This sequence joins TRBV7-9 and TRBJ2-1, with D perhaps TRBD1 (5 bases). The CDR3 region has the DNA TGTGCCAGCAGTCAAGTGTTAGGTCAGGGTGAGCAGTTCTTC. Translated, it gives CASSQVLGQGEQFF. The full variable domain, rest sourced from reference TRBV7-9 and TRBJ2-1, is DTGVSQNPRHKITKRGQNVTFRCDPISEHNRLYWYRQTLGQGPEFLTYFQNEAQLEKSRLLSDRFSAERPKGSFSTLEIQRTEQGDSAMYLCASSQVLGQGEQFFGPGTRLTVL.